These T cell receptor beta chains were read from a single sample in a study of T cells after yellow fever vaccination. TCRdb reprocessed the 5' RACE reads with MiXCR, giving one entry per CDR3 protein. Altogether around 260,000 distinct CDR3 sequences are present, around 4.9% being singletons, with the ten largest covering less than 3.5%. Sequencing used CD4+ T cells sorted from PBMCs, obtained on the day of the yellow fever booster vaccination. The receptors shown here come from a man aged 18 to 35 who received the YFV17D yellow fever vaccine. Both conserved end residues are part of each CDR3. The D gene is left open where the match is weak. Size is omitted from some rows. Given values are once, few, many or a class for expanded clones.

v_call,clone_size,j_call,d_call,cdr3_nt,cdr3_aa
TRBV4-1,few,TRBJ1-3,NA,TGCGCCAGCAGCCGTAACCGCGCAAGCTCTGGAAACACCATATATTTT,CASSRNRASSGNTIYF
TRBV9,NA,TRBJ1-1,NA,TGTGCCAGCACCGTATGGGGACTCCTACTTCCGAACACTGAAGCTTTCTTT,CASTVWGLLLPNTEAFF
TRBV27,few,TRBJ2-3,TRBD2,TGTGCCAGCAGTCCCGGACTAGCGGGGGATTTTAGCACAGATACGCAGTATTTT,CASSPGLAGDFSTDTQYF
TRBV5-4,NA,TRBJ2-5,NA,TGTGCCAGCAGCTTGGAGTGGGGTCAAGAGACCCAGTACTTC,CASSLEWGQETQYF
TRBV6-6,many,TRBJ1-6,NA,TGTGCCAGCAGTACTGAGGGCCCCTATAATTCACCCCTCCACTTT,CASSTEGPYNSPLHF
TRBV29-1,many,TRBJ1-4,NA,TGCAGCGTTGCACGGGGCCTAGGGGAAAAACTGTTTTTT,CSVARGLGEKLFF
TRBV5-1,few,TRBJ1-2,TRBD1,TGCGCCAGCAGCTCAACCCGGACAGGGAGGGTCTATGGCTACACCTTC,CASSSTRTGRVYGYTF
TRBV6-5,NA,TRBJ2-1,TRBD1,TGTGCCAGCAGCCTCCGGACAGGGATTGACAATGAGCAGTTCTTC,CASSLRTGIDNEQFF
TRBV5-1,many,TRBJ2-3,NA,TGCGCCAGCAGCTTGGGCGCAGATACGCAGTATTTT,CASSLGADTQYF
TRBV12-5,few,TRBJ1-5,NA,TGTGCTAGTGGTTTGGTTGGGGAGGCGGGGCAGCCCCAGCATTTT,CASGLVGEAGQPQHF
TRBV28,NA,TRBJ1-2,NA,TGTGCCAGCAGTTTATTGTCGGACCTAGGAGGCTACACCTTC,CASSLLSDLGGYTF
TRBV2,few,TRBJ1-2,NA,TGTGCCAGCCAAATGGGGGGAGACTATGGCTACACCTTC,CASQMGGDYGYTF
TRBV6-1,NA,TRBJ1-2,TRBD1,TGTGCCAGTTCGGGACAGGGGATGGATGGCTACACCTTC,CASSGQGMDGYTF
TRBV11-2,NA,TRBJ2-5,NA,TGTGCCAGCAGCTACCGGGACTCCACGGCTCCAGAGACCCAGTACTTC,CASSYRDSTAPETQYF
TRBV7-2,few,TRBJ1-4,NA,TGTGCCAGCAGCCCGGCGACTGGGAATAATGAAAAACTGTTTTTT,CASSPATGNNEKLFF
TRBV14,few,TRBJ2-3,TRBD2,TGTGCCAGCAGCCAGATGGGGACTAGCGCGAGTCTCACTGGGCTGGTGAATACGCAGTATTTT,CASSQMGTSASLTGLVNTQYF
TRBV11-2,many,TRBJ2-7,TRBD1,TGTGCCAGCAGCCACGGACAGGCCTACGAGCAGTACTTC,CASSHGQAYEQYF
TRBV6-1,NA,TRBJ1-6,TRBD1,TGTGCCAGCAGAAGAACAGGGGGCTACTCACCCCTCCACTTT,CASRRTGGYSPLHF
TRBV5-4,NA,TRBJ2-2,TRBD1,TGTGCCAGCAGCCCAGGACAGGGGCCATTGAACACCGGGGAGCTGTTTTTT,CASSPGQGPLNTGELFF
TRBV4-1,few,TRBJ1-2,TRBD1,TGCGCCAGCACCCACACAGGGGTAGATGGCTACACCTTC,CASTHTGVDGYTF
TRBV5-1,NA,TRBJ2-4,NA,TGCGCCAGCAGCTTGGTCACAGCCAAAAACATTCAGTACTTC,CASSLVTAKNIQYF
TRBV5-1,many,TRBJ2-3,TRBD2,TGCGCCAGCAGCTTGGGGCTAGCGGGGGCTGCAGATACGCAGTATTTT,CASSLGLAGAADTQYF
TRBV12-3/TRBV12-4,few,TRBJ1-3,NA,TGTGCCAGCAGTTTAGCTGCCCGGTTGGGAGGAAACACCATATATTTT,CASSLAARLGGNTIYF
TRBV7-9,few,TRBJ2-3,TRBD1,TGTGCCAGCAGCTCCCCGAGGGGGACAGGCTTTCCAGATACGCAGTATTTT,CASSSPRGTGFPDTQYF
TRBV18,NA,TRBJ2-4,NA,TGTGCCAGCTCACCACGCCTGACAGGTGTAGCCAAAAACATTCAGTACTTC,CASSPRLTGVAKNIQYF
TRBV6-5,few,TRBJ1-1,NA,TGTGCCAGCAGTCATAGACAGGTCAACACTGAAGCTTTCTTT,CASSHRQVNTEAFF
TRBV15,NA,TRBJ1-4,NA,TGTGCCACCAGCTATGGACCTAATGAAAAACTGTTTTTT,CATSYGPNEKLFF
TRBV20-1,NA,TRBJ2-1,NA,TGCAGTGCAGAAAGAGGCGCCTTTGGCAATGAGCAGTTCTTC,CSAERGAFGNEQFF
TRBV12-3/TRBV12-4,NA,TRBJ1-1,NA,TGTGCCATTCGGGGGAGAGAACACACTGAAGCTTTCTTT,CAIRGREHTEAFF
TRBV6-2/TRBV6-3,few,TRBJ1-2,TRBD1,TGTGCCAGCGTATCCGGGACAGGCCCCGGCTACACCTTC,CASVSGTGPGYTF
TRBV12-3/TRBV12-4,few,TRBJ1-1,NA,TGTGCCAGCAGTTTTAAGTGGGGAGCTGAAGCTTTCTTT,CASSFKWGAEAFF
TRBV4-2,few,TRBJ1-2,NA,TGTGCCAGCAGACAGAGCTATGGCTACACCTTC,CASRQSYGYTF
TRBV20-1,NA,TRBJ2-3,NA,TGCAGTGCTAGAGAAGCGGGCCCCGGTACGCAGTATTTT,CSAREAGPGTQYF
TRBV6-4,NA,TRBJ1-1,TRBD1,TGTGCCAGCAGGGAATATCCCGACAGGGGGCCCACTGAAGCTTTCTTT,CASREYPDRGPTEAFF
TRBV29-1,NA,TRBJ1-4,NA,TGCAGCGTTGAAGATCCGAAGGATGTGGGACTGTTTTTT,CSVEDPKDVGLFF
TRBV7-3,few,TRBJ1-1,NA,TGTGCCAGCAGCCAATTGAGGAACACTGAAGCTTTCTTT,CASSQLRNTEAFF
TRBV30,NA,TRBJ2-6,TRBD1,TGTGCCTGGGAGTGGGACAGGACGGCCGGGGCCAACGTCCTGACTTTC,CAWEWDRTAGANVLTF
TRBV2,few,TRBJ1-5,NA,TGTGCCAGCAGTGAGGGGGCCATTAATCAGCCCCAGCATTTT,CASSEGAINQPQHF
TRBV4-2,NA,TRBJ2-5,TRBD2,TGTGCCAGCAGCCAGCCAAACAGCGGGGGGGCTGGAGAGACCCAGTACTTC,CASSQPNSGGAGETQYF
TRBV5-4,few,TRBJ2-1,NA,TGTGCCAGCAGCTCCCTTGGGTCCCCCCCCAATGAGCAGTTCTTC,CASSSLGSPPNEQFF
TRBV30,few,TRBJ1-1,NA,TGTGCCTGGAACTGGAACACTGAAGCTTTCTTT,CAWNWNTEAFF
TRBV2,few,TRBJ1-2,NA,TGTGCCAGCACCATGATTATCCCCCGGAACAGGGCCGATGGCGGCTACACCTTC,CASTMIIPRNRADGGYTF
TRBV1,NA,TRBJ2-3,NA,TGCACCAGCAGCCAAGAATTCGAAGCGGAGGAGCATACGCAGTATTTT,CTSSQEFEAEEHTQYF
TRBV7-8,many,TRBJ1-1,NA,TGTGCCAGCAGTTCGGCCCTAGCATTCGAGGCGGGGGGGCTGAACACTGAAGCTTTCTTT,CASSSALAFEAGGLNTEAFF
TRBV15,NA,TRBJ1-4,NA,TGTGCCACCTCGGGAGGTGTGGATGAAAAACTGTTTTTT,CATSGGVDEKLFF
TRBV7-2,few,TRBJ2-2,NA,TGTGCCAGCAGCTTGAAAACCGGGGAGCTGTTTTTT,CASSLKTGELFF
TRBV28,NA,TRBJ1-5,NA,TGTGCCAGCAGTTTCGTCCAGAATCAGCCCCAGCATTTT,CASSFVQNQPQHF
TRBV19,NA,TRBJ2-7,NA,TGTGTCCAAACCCCAGGACAGAGCTACGAGCAGTACTTC,CVQTPGQSYEQYF
TRBV3-1,NA,TRBJ2-3,TRBD2,TGTGCCAGCAGCCAAGTTCCGGGGGGGCGTACAGATACGCAGTATTTT,CASSQVPGGRTDTQYF